What follows are 24 T cell receptor beta chains derived from one specimen sequenced in a study of technical replicates of blood from several donors. Some clones are missing from TCRdb's copy, which holds only in-frame ones; the method was immunoSEQ multiplex PCR. The sample shows around 53,000 clones, more than 85% of them seen only once. The sequencing sample was made of PBMCs. The origin of the receptors is a human donor in good health. Some clones in this sample may be carry-over from other donors' samples.

The chain has TRBV1 and TRBJ2-5; the table's D call TRBD2 went unverified against the DNA. TRBV1 is a listed pseudogene. The CDR3 has 16 residues. The CDR3 nucleotides are TGCACCAGCAGCCAAGATCGGCCCCCCGGGGAAGAGACCCAGTACTTC. Amino acids: CTSSQDRPPGEETQYF.

V and J are TRBV6-5 and TRBJ2-3; unclear D gene. Trimming shortened V by 0 bases and J by 3 bases, and 10 bases separated the two germline ends. The CDR3 length is 15 residues. Germline V lookup: CDR1 MNHEY, CDR2 SVGAGI. CDR3 amino acids: CASSYSVGPTDTQYF. The DNA for the CDR3 is TGTGCCAGCAGTTACTCGGTCGGTCCGACAGATACGCAGTATTTT.

This chain links TRBV7-6 with TRBJ1-5; D ambiguous. CDR3 size: 13 residues. CDR1 and CDR2 from the germline V gene are SGHVS and FNYEAQ. Trimming removed 5 bases at V and 0 bases at J, with 5 bases between. The CDR3: CASSLNSNQPQHF. The DNA for the CDR3 is TGTGCCAGCAGCCTAAATAGCAATCAGCCCCAGCATTTT.

The V call is TRBV6-5, the J call TRBJ2-7; 7 bases are shared with TRBD2. CDR3 length: 15 residues. J was trimmed by 4 bases and V by 2 bases; bases with no gene match: 8. Germline values: CDR1 MNHEY, CDR2 SVGAGI. CDR3 in amino acids: CASSYPGLAAYEQYF. CDR3 nucleotides: TGTGCCAGCAGTTACCCTGGGCTAGCGGCTTACGAGCAGTACTTC.

The chain couples TRBV7-9 to TRBJ2-1; 10 bases agree with TRBD2. The germline CDR1 and CDR2 sequences are SEHNR and FQNEAQ (reference sequence). This CDR3 region has 16 residues. Trimming cost V 5 bases and J 8 bases; bases outside gene matches: 12. The CDR3 loop is CASSQTLAGAMDEQFF. CDR3 DNA sequence: TGTGCCAGCAGCCAGACCCTAGCGGGGGCGATGGATGAGCAGTTCTTC.

The V call is TRBV5-1, the J call TRBJ1-6, with no clear D. The CDR3 runs 15 residues. Germline CDR1 SGHRS, CDR2 YFSETQ. V shed 4 bases and J shed 0 bases, with 8 bases lying between them. The CDR3 protein is CASSEQSSYNSPLHF. The DNA for the CDR3 is TGCGCCAGCAGCGAACAGAGCTCCTATAATTCACCCCTCCACTTT.

V usage is TRBV29-1 and J usage is TRBJ2-7; TRBD2 matches 9 bases. CDR1 is SQVTM and CDR2 is ANQGSEA in the germline V gene. V dropped 5 bases and J dropped 0; count of bases not matched to a gene: 5. This CDR3 region has 14 residues. CDR3 region: CSVRLAVNSYEQYF. CDR3 DNA sequence: TGCAGCGTTCGACTAGCGGTTAACTCCTACGAGCAGTACTTC.

V usage is TRBV7-9 and J usage is TRBJ1-5; unclear D gene. Germline V gene sequence: CDR1 SEHNR, CDR2 FQNEAQ (reference sequence). V gave up 1 base and J gave up 6 bases, with 7 bases separating them. This CDR3 comprises 13 residues. The CDR3: CASSLGEFQPQHF. DNA of the CDR3: TGTGCCAGCAGCTTAGGGGAGTTTCAGCCCCAGCATTTT.

The chain links TRBV28 to TRBJ2-7; TRBD2 is a possible D gene (5 bases). V shed 6 bases and J shed 3 bases, with 12 bases lying between them. Germline assignment: CDR1 MDHEN and CDR2 SYDVKM. This CDR3 has 13 residues. CDR3 DNA: TGTGCCAGCAGAAGGACTGCTGTCTACGAGCAGTACTTC. Residues: CASRRTAVYEQYF.

This chain links TRBV27 with TRBJ1-1, with 7 nucleotides matching TRBD1. J lost 0 bases, V lost 4 bases, and 2 bases had no gene match. Germline V lookup: CDR1 MNHEY, CDR2 SMNVEV (reference sequence). There are 14 residues in the CDR3. CDR3 sequence reads: CASSSGQVNTEAFF. The CDR3 DNA sequence: TGTGCCAGCAGTTCAGGACAGGTGAACACTGAAGCTTTCTTT.

In this sample, this clone turned up a few times. This chain links TRBV30 with TRBJ2-7; possible D gene TRBD2, 5 bases. Trimming stripped 2 bases from V and 2 bases from J, with 13 bases between. The CDR3 extends over 14 amino acids. Germline V gene sequence: CDR1 GTSNPN, CDR2 SVGIG (reference sequence). The CDR3 protein is CAWSPASGTYEQYF. CDR3 bases: TGTGCCTGGAGTCCCGCCAGCGGAACCTACGAGCAGTACTTC. The full variable domain, in which reference TRBV30 and TRBJ2-7 provide the parts outside the CDR3, is SQTIHQWPATLVQPVGSPLSLECTVEGTSNPNLYWYRQAAGRGLQLLFYSVGIGQISSEVPQNLSASRPQDRQFILSSKKLLLSDSGFYLCAWSPASGTYEQYFGPGTRLTVT.

V is TRBV18 and J is TRBJ1-6; 7 bases align to TRBD1. The length of the CDR3 is 18 residues. The trim removed 3 bases at V and 6 bases at J, leaving 14 bases unmatched. Germline CDR1 and CDR2: KGHSH and LQKENI. CDR3 residues: CASSPVSHPTGSNSPLHF. CDR3 in DNA: TGTGCCAGCTCACCGGTCTCCCACCCGACAGGGAGTAATTCACCCCTCCACTTT.

The chain recombines TRBV13 with TRBJ2-5; D possibly corresponds to TRBD2 (7 bases). Trimming took 5 bases from V and 5 from J, leaving 18 bases between them. This CDR3 is built from 15 residues. Germline CDR1 and CDR2: PRHDT and FYEKMQ (reference sequence). Here the CDR3 DNA reads TGTGCCAGCAGCCCCCGGGGGGCCGGCAGGGAGACCCAGTACTTC. It codes for CASSPRGAGRETQYF.

This clone was found once. The chain uses TRBV7-9 and TRBJ1-4, with D possibly matching TRBD1 (5 bases). CDR3 length equals 15 residues. The germline V gene encodes CDR1 SEHNR and CDR2 FQNEAQ (reference sequence). Trimming left V 2 bases short and J 7 bases short, with 14 bases between. Written as DNA, the CDR3 is TGTGCCAGCAGCTTATTGGCCAGGGAAGGTGAAAAACTGTTTTTT. This encodes CASSLLAREGEKLFF. The variable domain in full, completed from reference TRBV7-9 and TRBJ1-4, reads DTGVSQNPRHKITKRGQNVTFRCDPISEHNRLYWYRQTLGQGPEFLTYFQNEAQLEKSRLLSDRFSAERPKGSFSTLEIQRTEQGDSAMYLCASSLLAREGEKLFFGSGTQLSVL.

The genes are TRBV6-1 and TRBJ2-3; 14 bases match TRBD2. Losses at the gene ends were 8 bases for V and 6 bases for J; bases not matched to a gene: 1. The CDR3 consists of 13 residues. The germline V gene has CDR1 MNHNS and CDR2 SASEGT. The CDR3 DNA reads as TGTGCCAGCGGGACTAGCGGGAGTGATACGCAGTATTTT. This codes for CASGTSGSDTQYF.

CDR3 bases: TGTGCCAGCAGCTCCAGGGTCCCGGACTATGGCTACACCTTC. This codes for CASSSRVPDYGYTF. The chain uses TRBV7-8 and TRBJ1-2; D is perhaps TRBD1 (5 bases). This CDR3 contains 14 residues. Per the germline V gene, CDR1 is SGHVS and CDR2 is FQNEAQ. Between the trimmed V and J ends, which lost 4 bases and 3 bases, there was a span of 12 bases.

This clone has more than one count but fewer than ten. This chain's CDR3 is CASSETQGLVYEQYF. As DNA, the CDR3 is TGTGCCAGCAGTGAAACGCAGGGATTGGTCTACGAGCAGTACTTC. The V gene is TRBV2, the J gene TRBJ2-7, with a tentative D call TRBD1 (5 bases). Germline CDR1 SNHLY, CDR2 FYNNEI. Trimming removed 2 bases at V and 3 bases at J, with 14 bases between. This CDR3 has 15 amino acids.

This chain links TRBV10-3 with TRBJ2-2, with D tentatively TRBD1 (6 bases). The V and J ends lost 2 bases and 5 bases respectively, with 9 bases between them. The CDR3 is 14 residues long. The germline V gene encodes CDR1 ENHRY and CDR2 SYGVKD. CDR3: CAISEDRTTGELFF. The CDR3 DNA reads TGTGCCATCAGTGAGGACAGGACAACCGGGGAGCTGTTTTTT.

The chain employs TRBV6-4 and TRBJ2-2; TRBD1 matches at 7 bases. With 3 bases clipped from V and 5 bases from J, the junction kept 0 bases outside the gene matches. CDR1 MRHNA and CDR2 SNTAGT come from the germline V gene. The CDR3 contains 13 residues. CDR3 nucleotides: TGTGCCAGCAGTGAACAGGGGACCGGGGAGCTGTTTTTT. Translation gives CASSEQGTGELFF.

V is TRBV7-2 and J is TRBJ2-3; TRBD2 is a possible D gene (6 bases). The CDR3 length is 16 residues. Deletions cut 1 base from V and 4 bases from J, with 15 bases between. Per the germline V gene, CDR1 is SGHTA and CDR2 is FQGNSA. The CDR3 DNA follows: TGTGCCAGCAGCTTAGATGTGGGGGGAAGATCAGATACGCAGTATTTT. It is translated as CASSLDVGGRSDTQYF.

This clone was recorded only once. The chain has TRBV20-1 and TRBJ2-1; TRBD2 matches 7 bases. The CDR3 contains 11 residues. Germline CDR1 reads DFQATT; CDR2 reads SNEGSKA (reference sequence). V lost 5 bases to trimming and J lost 8 bases; unmatched junction nucleotides: 3. In DNA, the CDR3 is TGCAGTGCTGGACTAGTCTATGAGCAGTTCTTC. Translation: CSAGLVYEQFF.

The chain uses TRBV6-6 and TRBJ1-2, with a tentative D call TRBD1 (5 bases). The length of the CDR3 is 12 residues. V was pared by 6 bases and J by 2 bases, with 7 bases between. Germline V gene lookup returns CDR1 MNHNY and CDR2 SVGAGI (reference sequence). The DNA for the CDR3 is TGTGCCAGCAGCGACAGCAACTATGGCTACACCTTC. Translation gives CASSDSNYGYTF.

The chain joins TRBV7-9 to TRBJ2-1; 8 bases are shared with TRBD2. Germline CDR1 reads SEHNR; CDR2 reads FQNEAQ (reference sequence). The CDR3 length is 16 residues. With 1 base clipped from V and 1 base from J, the junction kept 3 bases outside the gene matches. Here the CDR3 reads CASSLVSGGSYNEQFF. Written as DNA, the CDR3 is TGTGCCAGCAGCTTAGTAAGCGGGGGTTCCTACAATGAGCAGTTCTTC. Drawing the rest from reference TRBV7-9 and TRBJ2-1, the complete variable domain is DTGVSQNPRHKITKRGQNVTFRCDPISEHNRLYWYRQTLGQGPEFLTYFQNEAQLEKSRLLSDRFSAERPKGSFSTLEIQRTEQGDSAMYLCASSLVSGGSYNEQFFGPGTRLTVL.

V gene TRBV11-3 combines with J gene TRBJ2-5; 8 positions agree with TRBD2. The V gene end was trimmed by 4 bases and the J gene end by 5 bases; junction bases not matched to a gene: 9. CDR3 length equals 15 residues. Germline V gives CDR1 SGHNT, CDR2 YENEEA. DNA for the CDR3: TGTGCCAGCAGCTCCCGACTAGCGAGATGGGAGACCCAGTACTTC. Translated, it gives CASSSRLARWETQYF. Looking up the rest from reference TRBV11-3 and TRBJ2-5 gives the full variable domain: EAGVVQSPRYKIIEKKQPVAFWCNPISGHNTLYWYLQNLGQGPELLIRYENEEAVDDSQLPKDRFSAERLKGVDSTLKIQPAELGDSAVYLCASSSRLARWETQYFGPGTRLLVL.